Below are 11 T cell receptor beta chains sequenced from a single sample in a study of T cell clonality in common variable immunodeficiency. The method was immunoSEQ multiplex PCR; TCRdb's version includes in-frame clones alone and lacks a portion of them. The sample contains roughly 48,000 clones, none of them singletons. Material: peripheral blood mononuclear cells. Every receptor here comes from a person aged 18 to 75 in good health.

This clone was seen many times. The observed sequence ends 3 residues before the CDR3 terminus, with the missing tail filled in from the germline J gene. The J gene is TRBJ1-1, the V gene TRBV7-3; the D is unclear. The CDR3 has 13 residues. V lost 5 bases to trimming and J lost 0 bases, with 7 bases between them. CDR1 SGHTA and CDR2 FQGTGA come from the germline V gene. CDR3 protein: CASSALMNTEAFF. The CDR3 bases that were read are TGTGCCAGCAGCGCGTTGATGAACACTGAA.

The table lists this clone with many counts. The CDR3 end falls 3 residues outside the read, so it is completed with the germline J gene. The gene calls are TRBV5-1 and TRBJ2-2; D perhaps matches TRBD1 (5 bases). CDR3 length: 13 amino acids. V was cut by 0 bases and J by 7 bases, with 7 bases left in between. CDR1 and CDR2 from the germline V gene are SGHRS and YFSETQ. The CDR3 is CASSLEGYGELFF. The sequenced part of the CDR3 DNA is TGCGCCAGCAGCTTGGAGGGGTACGGGGAG.

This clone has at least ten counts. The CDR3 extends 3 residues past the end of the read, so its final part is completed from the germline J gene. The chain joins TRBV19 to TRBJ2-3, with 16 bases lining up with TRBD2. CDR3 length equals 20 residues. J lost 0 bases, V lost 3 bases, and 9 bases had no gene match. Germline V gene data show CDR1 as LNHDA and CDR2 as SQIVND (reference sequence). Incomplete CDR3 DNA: TGTGCCAGTAGTATGGGACTAGCGGGAGGGCGGGGGTCAAGCACAGATACG. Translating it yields CASSMGLAGGRGSSTDT. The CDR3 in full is CASSMGLAGGRGSSTDTQYF.

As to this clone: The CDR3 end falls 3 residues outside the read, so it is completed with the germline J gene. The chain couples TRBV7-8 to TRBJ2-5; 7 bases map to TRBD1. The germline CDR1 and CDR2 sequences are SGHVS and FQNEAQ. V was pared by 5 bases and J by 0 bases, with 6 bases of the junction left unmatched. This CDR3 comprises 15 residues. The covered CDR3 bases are TGTGCCAGCAGCGCTCCGGGACAGTACCAAGAGACC. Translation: CASSAPGQYQET. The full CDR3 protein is CASSAPGQYQETQYF.

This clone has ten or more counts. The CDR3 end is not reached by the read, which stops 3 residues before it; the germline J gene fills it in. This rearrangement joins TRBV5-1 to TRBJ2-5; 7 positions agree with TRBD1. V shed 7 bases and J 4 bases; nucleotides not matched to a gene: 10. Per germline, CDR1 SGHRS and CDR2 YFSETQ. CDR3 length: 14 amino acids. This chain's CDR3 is CASSHQGVSETQYF. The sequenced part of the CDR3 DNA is TGCGCCAGCTCCCACCAGGGGGTCTCAGAGACC.

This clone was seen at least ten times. CDR3 protein: CSAREAGETQYF. The CDR3 bases that were read are TGCAGTGCTAGGGAAGCAGGGGAGACC. This chain uses TRBV20-1 with TRBJ2-5, with a tentative D call TRBD1 (5 bases). The read terminates 3 residues ahead of where the CDR3 ends, so the germline J gene completes it. This CDR3 region has 12 residues. V was shortened by 3 bases and J by 5 bases, with 10 bases between the two germline ends. The germline gives CDR1 DFQATT, CDR2 SNEGSKA (reference sequence).

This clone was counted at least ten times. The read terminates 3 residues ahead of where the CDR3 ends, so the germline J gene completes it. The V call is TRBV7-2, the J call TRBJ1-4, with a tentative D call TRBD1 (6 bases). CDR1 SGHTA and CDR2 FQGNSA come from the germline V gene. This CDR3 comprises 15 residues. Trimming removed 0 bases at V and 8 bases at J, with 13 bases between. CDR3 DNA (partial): TGTGCCAGCAGCTTAGCGCCAGGGGTTGGGGAAAAA. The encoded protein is CASSLAPGVGEK. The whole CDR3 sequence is CASSLAPGVGEKLFF. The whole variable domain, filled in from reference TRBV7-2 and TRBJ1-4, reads GAGVSQSPSNKVTEKGKDVELRCDPISGHTALYWYRQSLGQGLEFLIYFQGNSAPDKSGLPSDRFSAERTGGSVSTLTIQRTQQEDSAVYLCASSLAPGVGEKLFFGSGTQLSVL.

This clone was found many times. CDR3 sequence: CASSTDRVNQPQHF. CDR3 bases read: TGTGCCAGCAGTACCGACAGGGTCAATCAGCCC. The V call is TRBV12-3 or TRBV12-4, the J call TRBJ1-5, with TRBD1 matching over 7 bases. The read comes to an end 3 residues before the CDR3 does, leaving the germline J gene to fill in the end. Trimming at V came to 5 bases and at J to 3 bases, leaving 4 bases not matched to a gene. The CDR3 runs to 14 residues.

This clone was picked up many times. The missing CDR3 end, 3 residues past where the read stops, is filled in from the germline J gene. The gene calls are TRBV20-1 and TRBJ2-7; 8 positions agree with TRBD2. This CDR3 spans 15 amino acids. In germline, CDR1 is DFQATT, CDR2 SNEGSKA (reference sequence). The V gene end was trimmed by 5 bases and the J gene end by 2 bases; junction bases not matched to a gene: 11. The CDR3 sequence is CSASLAGRFAYEQYF. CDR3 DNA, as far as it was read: TGCAGTGCTTCTCTAGCGGGCCGATTCGCCTACGAG.

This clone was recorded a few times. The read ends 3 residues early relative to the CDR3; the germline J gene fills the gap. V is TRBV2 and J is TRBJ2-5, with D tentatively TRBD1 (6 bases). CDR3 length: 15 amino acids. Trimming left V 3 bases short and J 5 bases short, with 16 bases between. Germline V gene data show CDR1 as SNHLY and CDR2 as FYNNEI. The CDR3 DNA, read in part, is TGTGCCAGCAGTGACCCTCTGGACAGTTCCGAGACC. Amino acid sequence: CASSDPLDSSET. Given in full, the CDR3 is CASSDPLDSSETQYF.

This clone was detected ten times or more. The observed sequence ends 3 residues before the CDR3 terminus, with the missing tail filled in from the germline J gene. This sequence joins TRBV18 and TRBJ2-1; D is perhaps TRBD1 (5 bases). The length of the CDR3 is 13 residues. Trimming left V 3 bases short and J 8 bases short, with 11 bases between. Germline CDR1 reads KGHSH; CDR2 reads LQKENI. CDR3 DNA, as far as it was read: TGTGCCAGCTCACCGGGTGTAGGGGATGAG. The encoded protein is CASSPGVGDE. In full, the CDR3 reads CASSPGVGDEQFF.